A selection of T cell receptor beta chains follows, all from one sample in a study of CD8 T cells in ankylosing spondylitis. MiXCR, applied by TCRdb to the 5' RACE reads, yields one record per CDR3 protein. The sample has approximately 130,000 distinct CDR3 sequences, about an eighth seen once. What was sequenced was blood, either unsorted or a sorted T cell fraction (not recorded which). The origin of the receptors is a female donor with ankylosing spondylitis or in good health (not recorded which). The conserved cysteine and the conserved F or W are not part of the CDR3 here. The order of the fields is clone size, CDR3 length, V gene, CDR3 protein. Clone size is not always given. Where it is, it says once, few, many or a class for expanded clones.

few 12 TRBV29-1 SARLAGAWDTQY
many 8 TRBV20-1 SAWMDEQY
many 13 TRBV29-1 SVGVSGRGTGELF
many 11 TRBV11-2 ASSLHLNTEAF
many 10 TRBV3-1 ASGTRPYEQY
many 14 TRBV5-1 ASSLSGSLDTGELF
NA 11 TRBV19 ASVSGSLNEQF
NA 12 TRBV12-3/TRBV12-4 ASSLAGVTGEQF
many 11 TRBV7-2 ASSTMYQETQY
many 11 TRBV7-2 ASSTHSTDTQY
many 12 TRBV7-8 ASSSGRIKMVNT
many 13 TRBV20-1 SARTGRTMNTEAF
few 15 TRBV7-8 ASSLVFGQDAIDGYT
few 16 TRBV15 ATSRDRQGAIYDEKLF
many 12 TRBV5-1 ASSLDTGKTEAF
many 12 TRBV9 ASSLGADNSPLH
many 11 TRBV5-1 ASSLTGDEKLF
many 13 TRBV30 AWTHGTGASYEQY
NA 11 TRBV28 ASSSVHNYGYT
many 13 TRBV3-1 ASSHDWGQLLEQF
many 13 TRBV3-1 ASSQVQGTTGEQF
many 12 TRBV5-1 ASSFRSTNEKLF
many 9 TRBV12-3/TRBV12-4 ASSRTGRQY
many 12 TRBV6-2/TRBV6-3 ASRPWRRADTQY
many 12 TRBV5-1 ASSLRGDNDGYT
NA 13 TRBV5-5 ASSQQEGTGNTIY
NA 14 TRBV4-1 ASSQEPHTGWTEAF
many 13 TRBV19 ASSNRVGKNTEAF
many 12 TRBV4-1 ASSQDRVNTEAF
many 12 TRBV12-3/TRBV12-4 ASSPGQSTGELF
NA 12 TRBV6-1 ASRQSPGNSPLH
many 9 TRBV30 AWSPNYEQF
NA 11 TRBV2 ASRQGAPYEQY
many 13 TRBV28 ASSYIPIMNTEAF
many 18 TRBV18 ASSRTTLKSAGGPSGELF
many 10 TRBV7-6 ASSLADSEAF
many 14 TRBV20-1 SARDASAGAQETQY
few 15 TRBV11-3 ASSPRRWEGTTEKLF
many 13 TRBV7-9 ASSLLAASTDTQY
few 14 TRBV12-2 ARCQEGGCFTGELF
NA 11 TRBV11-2 ASSLSMSQPQH
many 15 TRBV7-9 ASSLEPGWSANYGYT
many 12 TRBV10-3 AIRPQGAGNTIY
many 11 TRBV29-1 SVGMGQSYEQY
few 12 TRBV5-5 ASSLGQGTGGYT
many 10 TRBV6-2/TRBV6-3 ASSYGGNEQF
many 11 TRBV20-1 SATGQGFYGYT
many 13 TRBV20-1 SAKPVAGWGETQY
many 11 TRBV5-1 ASGGVNTGELF
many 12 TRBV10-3 AISSGQGVIEAF
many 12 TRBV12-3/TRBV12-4 ASSFQGWGDEQY
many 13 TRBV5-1 ASSLGVRSSEKLF
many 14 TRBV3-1 ASSQDRGTTQETQY